This TCR beta chain was profiled in a study of Graves' ophthalmopathy and Graves' hyperthyroidism (dated by TCRdb to between 2018 and 2020). In terms of the full investigation: Peripheral blood was collected at initial diagnosis, prior to any treatment. To tell Graves' ophthalmopathy apart from Graves' hyperthyroidism, and to predict which patients would progress to ophthalmopathy, the study relied on TCR beta repertoire signatures. In total, approximately 130 blood samples were TCR-sequenced: approximately 42 ophthalmopathy, approximately 80 hyperthyroidism and roughly 17 hyperthyroidism-to-ophthalmopathy patients. To explore V-J signatures distinguishing ophthalmopathy from hyperthyroidism, a discovery set of roughly 98 patients (fewer than 45 ophthalmopathy, some 55 stable hyperthyroidism) was enrolled. An independent validation cohort was composed of approximately 18 hyperthyroidism patients and about 17 patients who later progressed from hyperthyroidism to ophthalmopathy. In over 5 hyperthyroidism patients, the T-cell repertoire of thyroid tissue was compared with the T-cell repertoire of blood. Once sampling was done, hyperthyroidism patients were given methimazole at a starting dose of 30 mg daily, while ophthalmopathy patients were given high-dose intravenous methylprednisolone. The 100 or so discovery patients were divided at random into training and test sets in a 7:3 ratio. Results the study describes overall, beyond this receptor: In cross-validation, the 13-signature model distinguished ophthalmopathy from stable hyperthyroidism with 85% to 90% sensitivity and approximately 81% specificity, and in the test set the corresponding values were about 80% and 75%. Sample size was not statistically predetermined, and group allocation was not concealed from the investigators. Most expanded thyroid clonotypes with frequency above 0.001 were also detected in blood, suggesting blood repertoires may reflect the thyroid immune response. In validation, the model predicted ophthalmopathy progression with about 71% sensitivity and less than 80% specificity; roughly eleven predicted patients were CT-confirmed with GO in a median of approximately six months.

For repertoire sequencing, TCR beta CDR3 regions were amplified from RNA transcripts. The first round of RT-PCR was done with HTBI primers and the Qiagen OneStep RT-PCR kit, and was followed by a second round of multiplex PCR, then size selection and purification. Sequencing of the libraries was carried out on an Illumina HiSeq2000 in paired-end mode with 100 bp reads. The published analysis was carried out like this. SOAPnuke was used to process the reads, removing any read that contained adapters or uncalled bases, had a mean Phred below 15, or lacked an exact match to the constant primer or identifier. COPE v1.2.5 was used to merge high-quality paired reads. Unique nucleotide sequences were defined as clonotypes and aligned to IMGT TRB V, D and J references using MiTCR v1.1. Analysis was restricted to V-J combinations with a frequency above 0.0001, which covered approximately 99% of repertoires. For each V-J combination, a TCR clonal expansion and chaos score was defined as the ratio of F50 clonal expansion to chaos observed in the TCRdist matrix. Welch's t-statistics and random forest were used to narrow the features down to 13 V-J combinations, which were then fed into a naive Bayes classifier. The Morisita-Horn index was used to measure how similar the thyroid and blood repertoires were. Using fastp at Q25 and MiXCR, TCRdb reprocessed the public reads and kept productive beta chains. Under each unique CDR3 protein, matching rows form one entry showing the most common genes and DNA. These V and J calls originate from TCRdb's pipeline instead of the authors' own analysis. This sample gives about 410,000 distinct CDR3 sequences in total; around 19% of them show up just once. Of the sample, 1.5% to 2% is held by the ten largest clones.

The sample holds many counts of this clonotype. There is no known antigen for this receptor. One base away there is no much larger clone; base qualities are not given. Patients with ophthalmopathy had moderately to severely active disease, with a Clinical Activity Score of 3 or more, a NOSPECS grade of 4 or more, and a disease duration of less than 3 months. Patients were excluded if they had other autoimmune diseases, uncontrolled infections, pregnancy or lactation. Diagnosis relied on clinical symptoms, serum thyroxine, TRAb, thyroid ultrasound and orbital computed tomography. Ficoll-Paque density gradient centrifugation was used to isolate PBMCs from 8.5 to 10 ml of fresh peripheral blood. Total RNA was extracted using Trizol reagent, and RNA quality was checked on an Agilent 2100 Bioanalyzer. V is reduced by 0 bases and J by 2 bases, leaving a spacing of 14 bases between them. The CDR3 contains 16 residues, cysteine and phenylalanine counted. The read is trimmed to its CDR3 DNA, 48 bases read in frame from base 1. From the germline V gene, CDR1 is MGHRA and CDR2 is YSYEKL.

Sample: peripheral blood. Recombination joined TRBV4-1 with TRBJ2-7; the D segment could be TRBD1, given 6 matching bases. This clonotype was obtained from a woman between 18 and 29 years old with Graves' ophthalmopathy. Donor details come from another sample of the same person, matched by shared clones. The CDR3 loop reads CASSQDQTGWTYEQYF. At the DNA level, the sequence is TGCGCCAGCAGCCAAGATCAGACAGGTTGGACCTACGAGCAGTACTTC.